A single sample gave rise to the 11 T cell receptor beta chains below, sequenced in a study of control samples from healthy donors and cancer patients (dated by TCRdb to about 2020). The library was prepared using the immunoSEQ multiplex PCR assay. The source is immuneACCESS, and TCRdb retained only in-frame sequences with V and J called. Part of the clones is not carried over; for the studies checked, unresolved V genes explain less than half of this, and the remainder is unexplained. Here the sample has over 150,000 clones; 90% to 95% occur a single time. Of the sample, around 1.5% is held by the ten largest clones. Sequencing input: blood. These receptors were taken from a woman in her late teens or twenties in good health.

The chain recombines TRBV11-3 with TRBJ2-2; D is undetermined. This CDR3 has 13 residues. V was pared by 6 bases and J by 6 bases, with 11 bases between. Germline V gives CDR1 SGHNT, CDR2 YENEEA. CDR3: CASSRSRAGELFF. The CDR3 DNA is TGTGCCAGCAGTCGGTCTCGGGCCGGGGAGCTGTTTTTT.

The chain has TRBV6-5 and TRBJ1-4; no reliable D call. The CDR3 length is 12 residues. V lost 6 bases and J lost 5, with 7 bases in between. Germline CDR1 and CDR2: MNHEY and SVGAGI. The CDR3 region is CASSRGNEKLFF. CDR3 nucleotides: TGTGCCAGCAGCCGTGGGAATGAAAAACTGTTTTTT.

DNA of the CDR3: TGTGCCAGCAGTTCATTCGGCGAGACCCAGTACTTC. It is translated as CASSSFGETQYF. The chain carries TRBV12-3 or TRBV12-4 and TRBJ2-5; D ambiguous. This CDR3 is built from 12 residues. V was clipped by 4 bases and J by 5 bases, with 8 bases between them.

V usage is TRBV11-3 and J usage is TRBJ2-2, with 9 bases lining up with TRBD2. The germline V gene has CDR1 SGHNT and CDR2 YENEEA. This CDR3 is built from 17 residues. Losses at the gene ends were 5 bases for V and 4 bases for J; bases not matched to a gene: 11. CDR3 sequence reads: CASSAPAGGRGTGELFF. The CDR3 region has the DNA TGTGCCAGCAGCGCACCAGCGGGGGGTAGGGGCACCGGGGAGCTGTTTTTT.

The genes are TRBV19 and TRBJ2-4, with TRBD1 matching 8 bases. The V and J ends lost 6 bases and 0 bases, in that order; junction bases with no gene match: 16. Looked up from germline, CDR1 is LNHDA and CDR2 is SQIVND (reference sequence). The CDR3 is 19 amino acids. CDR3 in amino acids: CASSRIGQGVVGAKNIQYF. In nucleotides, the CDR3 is TGTGCCAGTAGCCGCATCGGACAGGGAGTAGTGGGAGCCAAAAACATTCAGTACTTC. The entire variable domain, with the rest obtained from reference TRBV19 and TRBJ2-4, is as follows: DGGITQSPKYLFRKEGQNVTLSCEQNLNHDAMYWYRQDPGQGLRLIYYSQIVNDFQKGDIAEGYSVSREKKESFPLTVTSAQKNPTAFYLCASSRIGQGVVGAKNIQYFGAGTRLSVL.

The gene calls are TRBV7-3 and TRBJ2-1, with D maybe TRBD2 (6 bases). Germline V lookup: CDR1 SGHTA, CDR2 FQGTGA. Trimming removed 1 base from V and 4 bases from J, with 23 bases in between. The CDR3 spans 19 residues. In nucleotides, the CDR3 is TGTGCCAGCAGCTTAAGGGCCCAGTCTCTAACGGGAGTATACAATGAGCAGTTCTTC. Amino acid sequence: CASSLRAQSLTGVYNEQFF.

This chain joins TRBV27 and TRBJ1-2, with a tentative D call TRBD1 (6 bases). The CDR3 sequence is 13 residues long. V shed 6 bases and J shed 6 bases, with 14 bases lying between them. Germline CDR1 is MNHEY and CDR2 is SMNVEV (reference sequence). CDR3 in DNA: TGTGCCAGCAGGAATCAGGGGTGGGATGGCTACACCTTC. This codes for CASRNQGWDGYTF.

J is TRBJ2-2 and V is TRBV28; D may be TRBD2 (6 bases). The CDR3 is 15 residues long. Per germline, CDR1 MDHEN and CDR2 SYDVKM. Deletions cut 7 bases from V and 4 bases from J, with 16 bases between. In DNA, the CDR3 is TGTGCCAGCACCCACCTTCTAGCGTCCACCGGGGAGCTGTTTTTT. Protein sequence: CASTHLLASTGELFF.

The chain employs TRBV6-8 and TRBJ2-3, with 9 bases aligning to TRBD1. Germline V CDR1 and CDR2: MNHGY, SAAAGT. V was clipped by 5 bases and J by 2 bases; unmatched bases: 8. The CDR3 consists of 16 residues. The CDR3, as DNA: TGTGCCAGCAGTGACACAGGGGGCTCCATCACAGATACGCAGTATTTT. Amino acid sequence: CASSDTGGSITDTQYF.

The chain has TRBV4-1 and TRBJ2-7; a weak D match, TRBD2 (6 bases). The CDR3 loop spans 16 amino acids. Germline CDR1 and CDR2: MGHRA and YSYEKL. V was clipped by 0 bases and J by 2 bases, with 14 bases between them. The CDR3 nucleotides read TGCGCCAGCAGCCAAGATGCTGGAGGGAATACCTACGAGCAGTACTTC. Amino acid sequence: CASSQDAGGNTYEQYF.

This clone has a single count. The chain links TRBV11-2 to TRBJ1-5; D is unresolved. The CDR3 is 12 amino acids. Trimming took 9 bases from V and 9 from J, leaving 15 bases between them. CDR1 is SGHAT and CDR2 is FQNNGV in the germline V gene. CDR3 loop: CARRLGQWPQHF. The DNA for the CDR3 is TGTGCCAGGAGGCTAGGCCAGTGGCCCCAGCATTTT.